Listed below are T cell receptor beta chains from one sample, sequenced in a study of memory CD4+ T cells and cytomegalovirus serostatus. Only in-frame clones appear in the TCRdb table, and some are missing; sequencing was by immunoSEQ multiplex PCR. The sample lists tens of thousands of clones, around 76% occurring once. Sequencing was carried out using memory CD4+ T cells from blood. The origin of the receptors is an adult in good health and CMV-seronegative. Both conserved end residues are part of each CDR3. D genes are given only for firm matches. Size is omitted from some rows. Given values are once, few, many or a class for expanded clones.

J gene: TRBJ2-3
clone size: .
V gene: TRBV5-4
D gene: TRBD2
CDR3 DNA: TGTGCCCTTAAACCGGGGGGGCTAGGAGGAGGGACAGATACGCAGTATTTT
CDR3 protein: CALKPGGLGGGTDTQYF

J gene: TRBJ1-4
clone size: .
V gene: TRBV5-6
D gene: TRBD1
CDR3 DNA: TGTGCCAGCAGAGACAGGGGGCGCGGAAAAGAAAAACTGTTTTTT
CDR3 protein: CASRDRGRGKEKLFF

J gene: TRBJ2-4
clone size: .
V gene: TRBV7-6
D gene: TRBD2
CDR3 DNA: TGTGCCAGCAGCCCCTCGGGTAGCGGGGGGGCTGACATTCAGTACTTC
CDR3 protein: CASSPSGSGGADIQYF

J gene: TRBJ2-2
clone size: .
V gene: TRBV5-6
D gene: .
CDR3 DNA: TGTGCCAGCTGTTGGACCACCGGGGAGCTGTTTTTT
CDR3 protein: CASCWTTGELFF

J gene: TRBJ1-1
clone size: once
V gene: TRBV18
D gene: .
CDR3 DNA: TGTGCCAGCTCACGATCCGGAGGCACTGAAGCTTTCTTT
CDR3 protein: CASSRSGGTEAFF

J gene: TRBJ2-1
clone size: .
V gene: TRBV28
D gene: .
CDR3 DNA: TGTGCCAGCACCGGGACTCCCAACAATGAGCAGTTCTTC
CDR3 protein: CASTGTPNNEQFF

J gene: TRBJ1-4
clone size: .
V gene: TRBV6-1
D gene: .
CDR3 DNA: TGTGCCAGCAGTAAAGACAGGCCGAATGAAAAACTGTTTTTT
CDR3 protein: CASSKDRPNEKLFF

J gene: TRBJ2-1
clone size: .
V gene: TRBV5-1
D gene: TRBD2
CDR3 DNA: TGCGCCAGCAGCCTCGTAGCGGGGGACATACGGGATGAGCAGTTCTTC
CDR3 protein: CASSLVAGDIRDEQFF

J gene: TRBJ2-7
clone size: .
V gene: TRBV5-1
D gene: TRBD2
CDR3 DNA: TGCGCCAGCAGCTTTGCTAGCGGGGGCCGGAGCTCCTACGAGCAGTACTTC
CDR3 protein: CASSFASGGRSSYEQYF

J gene: TRBJ1-2
clone size: .
V gene: TRBV11-2
D gene: .
CDR3 DNA: TGTGCCAGCAGCTTAGTACCGGGGGTAGGAGATGGCTACACCTTC
CDR3 protein: CASSLVPGVGDGYTF

J gene: TRBJ1-1
clone size: .
V gene: TRBV11-2
D gene: .
CDR3 DNA: TGTGCCAGCAGCTTAGAAGGGGGGCTGAACACTGAAGCTTTCTTT
CDR3 protein: CASSLEGGLNTEAFF

J gene: TRBJ1-1
clone size: once
V gene: TRBV10-3
D gene: .
CDR3 DNA: TGTGCCATCAGTGAGTTAGGGAAAGAGGACACTGAAGCTTTCTTT
CDR3 protein: CAISELGKEDTEAFF

J gene: TRBJ1-1
clone size: .
V gene: TRBV30
D gene: .
CDR3 DNA: TGTGCCTGGATGGGGCTAGCGAACACTGAAGCTTTCTTT
CDR3 protein: CAWMGLANTEAFF

J gene: TRBJ1-4
clone size: .
V gene: TRBV30
D gene: TRBD1
CDR3 DNA: TGTGCCTGGAGTCCGGGACAGGGGGGGTCTAATGAAAAACTGTTTTTT
CDR3 protein: CAWSPGQGGSNEKLFF

J gene: TRBJ2-5
clone size: few
V gene: TRBV4-1
D gene: .
CDR3 DNA: TGCGCCAGCAGCCGGCTAAGAGGGGAGACCCAGTACTTC
CDR3 protein: CASSRLRGETQYF

J gene: TRBJ2-5
clone size: .
V gene: TRBV5-1
D gene: TRBD2
CDR3 DNA: TGCGCCAGCAGCTTGGCCGGGCGTAGCGGGGAGAAAGAGACCCAGTACTTC
CDR3 protein: CASSLAGRSGEKETQYF

J gene: TRBJ2-1
clone size: .
V gene: TRBV18
D gene: .
CDR3 DNA: TGTGCCAGCTCACCGGTAGGGAGGGGGCTCGACAATGAGCAGTTCTTC
CDR3 protein: CASSPVGRGLDNEQFF

J gene: TRBJ1-2
clone size: .
V gene: TRBV5-1
D gene: .
CDR3 DNA: TGCGCCAGCAGTCAGGGAATGTCGGGAACAGTTGGCTACACCTTC
CDR3 protein: CASSQGMSGTVGYTF

J gene: TRBJ2-7
clone size: .
V gene: TRBV7-2
D gene: .
CDR3 DNA: TGTGCCAGCAGTCCACCTACTGGAATCTCCTACGAGCAGTACTTC
CDR3 protein: CASSPPTGISYEQYF

J gene: TRBJ2-7
clone size: .
V gene: TRBV20-1
D gene: .
CDR3 DNA: TGCAGTGCTAGAGATTGGCACGAGCAGTACTTC
CDR3 protein: CSARDWHEQYF

J gene: TRBJ1-6
clone size: once
V gene: TRBV5-6
D gene: .
CDR3 DNA: TGTGCCAGCAGTCCTCGCGGGGGGAATTCACCCCTCCACTTT
CDR3 protein: CASSPRGGNSPLHF

J gene: TRBJ1-4
clone size: .
V gene: TRBV6-1
D gene: .
CDR3 DNA: TGTGCCATCCGGGACGTTGAAAAACTGTTTTTT
CDR3 protein: CAIRDVEKLFF